The subject of this entry is one T cell receptor (beta chain). This clonotype has ten or more counts. Its cognate antigen has yet to be identified. Per-nucleotide qualities are absent, and no much larger clonotype sits a single base away. The sample belongs to a study. Sequencer: Illumina MiSeq. The public sequencing data were trimmed at Q25 with fastp and processed into clonotypes with MiXCR by TCRdb, which kept only in-frame beta chains. When rows share a CDR3 protein, they turn into one entry using the most common DNA and genes. The sample records some 6,000 distinct CDR3 sequences, around 8.8% of which are singletons. The top ten constitute around 5% of the sample. The CDR3 spans 15 residues, from the cysteine through the phenylalanine. Just the 45-base CDR3 DNA is kept, in frame starting at base 1. From a lookup of the germline V gene, CDR1 and CDR2 are SGHDT and YYEEEE. The junction shows trimming of 0 bases on V and 5 bases on J, plus 12 bases between the germline ends.

Specimen: CD4+ T cells from synovial fluid. The rearranged chain carries TRBV5-6 and TRBJ1-5; no D gene call is confident. The clonotype was recovered from a human donor with rheumatoid arthritis. The base sequence is TGTGCCAGCAGCTTGGACCCTACTGGCGATCAGCCCCAGCATTTT. Translated, this is CASSLDPTGDQPQHF.